The rows below give T cell receptor beta chains drawn from one sample of a study of blood T cell repertoires in COVID-19. Using immunoSEQ multiplex PCR, the repertoire was profiled, and TCRdb retains in-frame clones only, with some absent. The table includes 250,000 to 350,000 clones, 88% detected once. Material: PBMCs or T cells enriched from blood (not recorded which). The receptors come from a woman between 45 and 65 years old who had recovered from COVID-19. CDR3s include the opening cysteine and the closing phenylalanine or tryptophan. The D gene is left open where the match is weak.

V gene	D gene	J gene	CDR3 DNA	CDR3 protein
TRBV2	TRBD1	TRBJ1-1	TGTGCCAGCAAATTCGACAGGGGGAACACTGAAGCTTTCTTT	CASKFDRGNTEAFF
TRBV7-9	NA	TRBJ1-3	TGTGCCAGCAGCTTAGGGCAGGGCGCTGGAAACACCATATATTTT	CASSLGQGAGNTIYF
TRBV7-9	NA	TRBJ2-2	TGTGCCAGCAGCTTAGCAACGGGAGTCACCGGGGAGCTGTTTTTT	CASSLATGVTGELFF
TRBV30	NA	TRBJ1-1	TGTGCCTGGAGTGTAACTTACACTGAAGCTTTCTTT	CAWSVTYTEAFF
TRBV28	NA	TRBJ1-5	TGTGCCAGCAGTTACCGGGGGGGGAATCAGCCCCAGCATTTT	CASSYRGGNQPQHF
TRBV24-1	NA	TRBJ2-3	TGTGCCACCAGTCCCCCGGGAAGTCTGGCGCAGTATTTT	CATSPPGSLAQYF
TRBV19	TRBD2	TRBJ2-5	TGTGCCAGTAGTATCTCGACTAGCAAAGAGACCCAGTACTTC	CASSISTSKETQYF
TRBV10-3	TRBD1	TRBJ1-2	TGTGCCATCAGCGCGGACAGGGCTCATTATGGCTACACCTTC	CAISADRAHYGYTF
TRBV2	NA	TRBJ2-1	TGTGCCAGCACCCAAGAGGCTATCAACAATGAGCAGTTCTTC	CASTQEAINNEQFF
TRBV7-9	TRBD2	TRBJ2-1	TGTGCCAGCAGCTCGCGGACTAGCGACTACTCCTACAATGAGCAGTTCTTC	CASSSRTSDYSYNEQFF
TRBV10-3	TRBD2	TRBJ2-7	TGTGCCATCAGCATACTAGCGGGTAAAACCTACGAGCAGTACTTC	CAISILAGKTYEQYF
TRBV18	NA	TRBJ2-5	TGTGCCAGCTCACCACGTTGGGGGGGCAAAGAGACCCAGTACTTC	CASSPRWGGKETQYF
TRBV30	NA	TRBJ1-6	TGTGCCTGGAATCGGGAATCCTCCTATAATTCACCCCTCCACTTT	CAWNRESSYNSPLHF
TRBV2	TRBD2	TRBJ2-3	TGTGCCAGCAGTGAAGGAGGTCTAGCGGGAGATATTACGCAGTATTTT	CASSEGGLAGDITQYF
TRBV18	TRBD2	TRBJ2-7	TGTGCCAGCTCAAGGGGCTGGGAGGGGATCTACGAGCAGTACTTC	CASSRGWEGIYEQYF
TRBV18	NA	TRBJ1-1	TGTGCCAGCTCAGGGGACATCAACACTGAAGCTTTCTTT	CASSGDINTEAFF